Detailed here is one TCR beta chain. No antigen is known for it. Germline CDR1 is SEHNR and CDR2 is FQNEAQ (reference sequence). Trimming took 5 bases from V and 3 from J; bases not matched to a gene: 3. The CDR3 has 13 residues. Generated by immunoSEQ multiplex PCR, the TCRdb table keeps only in-frame clones and is missing some. The sample comprises about 100,000 clones, roughly 86% of which are singletons, and 4% to 4.5% rests with the top ten. The record originates from a study of T cell responses to AZD1222 COVID-19 vaccine. Study-wide points: Seropositive status at baseline applied to only five to seven AZD1222 recipients. White British donors predominated, females outnumbered males, and clonal diversity was possibly underestimated. Receipt of two AZD1222 doses was followed by a rise in Spike-specific TCR breadth and depth. CD4 TCRs associated with vaccination spanned spike, dominating at 160-218 and 743-854.

The sequence was obtained from an adult in good health. This chain joins TRBV7-9 and TRBJ2-7, with TRBD2 identical over 8 bases. The material sequenced was peripheral blood, taken on day 0 of MenACWY control vaccination. The chain's CDR3 is CASSATSGYEQYF. The CDR3 DNA reads as TGTGCCAGCAGCGCCACTAGCGGCTACGAGCAGTACTTC. Full variable domain (rest looked up from reference TRBV7-9 and TRBJ2-7): DTGVSQNPRHKITKRGQNVTFRCDPISEHNRLYWYRQTLGQGPEFLTYFQNEAQLEKSRLLSDRFSAERPKGSFSTLEIQRTEQGDSAMYLCASSATSGYEQYFGPGTRLTVT.